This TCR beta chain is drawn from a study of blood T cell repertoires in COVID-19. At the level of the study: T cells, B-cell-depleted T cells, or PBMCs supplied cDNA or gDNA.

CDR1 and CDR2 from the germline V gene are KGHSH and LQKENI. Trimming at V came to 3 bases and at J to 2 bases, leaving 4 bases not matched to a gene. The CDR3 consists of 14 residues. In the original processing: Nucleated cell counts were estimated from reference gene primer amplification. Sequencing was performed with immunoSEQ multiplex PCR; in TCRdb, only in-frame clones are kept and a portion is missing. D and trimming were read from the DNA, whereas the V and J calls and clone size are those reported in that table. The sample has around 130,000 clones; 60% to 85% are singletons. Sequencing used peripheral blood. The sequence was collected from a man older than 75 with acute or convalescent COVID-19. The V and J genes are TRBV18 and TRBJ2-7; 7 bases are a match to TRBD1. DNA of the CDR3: TGTGCCAGCTCACCCGAGACAGGGCCCTACGAGCAGTACTTC. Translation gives CASSPETGPYEQYF.